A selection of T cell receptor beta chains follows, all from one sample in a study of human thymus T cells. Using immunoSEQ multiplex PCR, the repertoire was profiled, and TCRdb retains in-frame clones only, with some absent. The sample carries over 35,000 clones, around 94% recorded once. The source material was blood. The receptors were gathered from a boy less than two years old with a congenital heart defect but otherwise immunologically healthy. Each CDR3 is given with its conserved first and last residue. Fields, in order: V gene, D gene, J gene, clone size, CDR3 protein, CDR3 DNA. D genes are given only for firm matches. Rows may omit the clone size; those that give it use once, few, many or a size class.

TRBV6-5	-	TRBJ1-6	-	CASSGQGIRRLHF	TGTGCCAGTTCGGGGCAGGGAATCAGAAGACTCCACTTT
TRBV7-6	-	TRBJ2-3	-	CASSLGVTSSSTDTQYF	TGTGCCAGCAGCTTAGGGGTAACCTCTTCTAGCACAGATACGCAGTATTTT
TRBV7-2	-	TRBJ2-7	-	CASSLPPLTEQYF	TGTGCCAGCAGCTTACCTCCTTTGACCGAGCAGTACTTC
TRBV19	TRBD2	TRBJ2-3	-	CASRLGTSVGTQYF	TGTGCCAGTAGATTAGGGACTAGTGTAGGCACGCAGTATTTT
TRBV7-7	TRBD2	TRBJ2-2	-	CASSSTSGGTGELFF	TGTGCTAGCAGTTCGACTAGCGGGGGGACCGGGGAGCTGTTTTTT
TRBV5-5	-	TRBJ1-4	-	CATRTGFNEKLFF	TGTGCGACCCGGACCGGCTTTAATGAAAAACTGTTTTTT
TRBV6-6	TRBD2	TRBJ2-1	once	CASSSGTSGGNEQFF	TGTGCCAGCAGCTCCGGGACTAGCGGGGGCAATGAGCAGTTCTTC
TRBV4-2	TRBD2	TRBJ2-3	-	CASSQVGLGEDTQYF	TGTGCCAGCAGCCAAGTGGGACTAGGGGAAGATACGCAGTATTTT
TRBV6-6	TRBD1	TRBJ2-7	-	CASSYPEDRGDNEQYF	TGTGCCAGCAGTTACCCCGAGGACAGGGGGGACAACGAGCAGTACTTC
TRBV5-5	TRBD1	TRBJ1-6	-	CASSRDSALVESPLHF	TGTGCCAGCAGCAGGGACAGTGCTCTCGTGGAATCACCCCTCCACTTT
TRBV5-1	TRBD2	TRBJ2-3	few	CASSLAGSTDTQYF	TGCGCCAGCAGCTTAGCGGGGAGCACAGATACGCAGTATTTT
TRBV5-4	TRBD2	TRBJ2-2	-	CASSSALAAGELFF	TGTGCCAGCAGCTCTGCTCTAGCGGCCGGGGAGCTGTTTTTT
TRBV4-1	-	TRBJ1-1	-	CASSQARTEAFF	TGCGCCAGCAGCCAAGCCCGGACTGAAGCTTTCTTT
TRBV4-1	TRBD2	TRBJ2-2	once	CASSQDNGGADTGELFF	TGCGCCAGCAGCCAAGATAACGGGGGGGCCGACACCGGGGAGCTGTTTTTT
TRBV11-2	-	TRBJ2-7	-	CASSLEGTASYEQYF	TGTGCCAGCAGCTTAGAGGGGACTGCCTCCTACGAGCAGTACTTC